This TCR beta chain was captured by sequencing in a study of lymphopenia after photon versus proton radiotherapy. General observations from the study: A bigger post-nadir fall in TCR diversity correlated inversely with survival time in deceased patients. Authors raise, but do not show, better survival with proton therapy.

In the case of this clone: The antigen remains unidentified.

The protocol was immunoSEQ multiplex PCR, while the TCRdb copy is restricted to in-frame clones and leaves out a portion. The sample lists 25,000 to 35,000 clones, around 87% occurring once. Germline V CDR1 and CDR2: MDHEN, SYDVKM. V was pared by 1 base and J by 10 bases, with 7 bases of the junction left unmatched. The CDR3 length is 14 residues. The source of this sequence is a woman aged 60-75 years with cholangiocarcinoma. Some clones in this sample may be carry-over from other donors' samples. This sample comprised peripheral blood, obtained from a patient treated with proton-based radiotherapy. The chain carries TRBV28 and TRBJ1-2; 9 bases are shared with TRBD1. CDR3 DNA sequence: TGTGCCAGCAGTTTATCTCGGGACAGGGTTGACTACACCTTC. Translation: CASSLSRDRVDYTF.